A single sample gave rise to the 15 T cell receptor beta chains below, sequenced in a study of T cell repertoires in cytomegalovirus infection. TCRdb fed the reads into MiXCR, producing one record per CDR3 protein. The sample lists around 800,000 distinct CDR3 sequences, around a third occurring once. Antigens of these TCRs are unknown. Specimen: cultured CD8+ T cells from PBMCs, collected from culture after CMV antigen stimulation. These TCRs come from a human donor in good health (CMV status not recorded). Some clones in this sample may be carry-over from other donors' samples.

The chain couples TRBV7-3 to TRBJ2-6; 7 bases agree with TRBD2. V trimming: 2 bases; J trimming: 7 bases; junction bases outside the gene matches: 5. This CDR3 comprises 15 residues. Germline lookup yields CDR1 SGHTA and CDR2 FQGTGA. The CDR3 DNA sequence: TGTGCCAGCAGCTTAGGGGGGGGGTTAGCCAACGTCCTGACTTTC. Protein product: CASSLGGGLANVLTF.

In regard to this clonotype: One end of the junction is discordant with germline, which a read error may explain. This sequence joins TRBV12-3 or TRBV12-4 and TRBJ1-2, with 7 bases matching TRBD1. The CDR3 is made up of 13 amino acids. CDR3 amino acids: CVSSPGGLTGYTF. CDR3 coding DNA: TGTGTCAGCAGCCCAGGGGGGCTTACGGGCTACACCTTC.

This clonotype turned up a few times. This chain connects TRBV25-1 to TRBJ1-2, with D hard to call. The germline CDR1 and CDR2 sequences are MGHDK and SYGVNS. The V end lost 4 bases, the J end lost 4 bases, and 10 bases lay between the germline ends. The CDR3 contains 13 residues. CDR3 amino acids: CASSVGRTYGYTF. The CDR3 coding sequence is TGTGCCAGCAGTGTAGGGAGGACCTATGGCTACACCTTC.

There are many counts of this clonotype. The chain has TRBV7-6 and TRBJ1-4; no clear D. In germline, CDR1 is SGHVS, CDR2 FNYEAQ. The V and J ends lost 6 bases and 3 bases respectively, with 11 bases between them. The length of the CDR3 is 14 residues. CDR3 bases: TGTGCCAGCAGTTTACGGAGTTCTAATGAAAAACTGTTTTTT. The encoded protein is CASSLRSSNEKLFF.

The chain employs TRBV3-1 and TRBJ1-1; 10 nucleotides agree with TRBD1. From germline, CDR1 is LGHDT and CDR2 YNNKEL (reference sequence). This CDR3 has 17 amino acids. V shed 2 bases and J 5 bases; nucleotides not matched to a gene: 11. CDR3 sequence reads: CASSQTTLTGGGTEAFF. CDR3 bases: TGTGCCAGCAGCCAAACGACCCTGACAGGGGGCGGGACTGAAGCTTTCTTT.

The genes are TRBV2 and TRBJ2-2; D is tentatively TRBD1 or TRBD2 (5 bases each). This CDR3 contains 13 residues. The V end was cut by 9 bases, the J end by 1 base, with 9 bases between. Germline CDR1 SNHLY, CDR2 FYNNEI. The CDR3 DNA reads as TGTGCCAGACGGGACGAGAACACCGGGGAGCTGTTTTTT. Protein: CARRDENTGELFF.

The sample holds a few counts of this clonotype. This chain connects TRBV4-3 to TRBJ1-2; no definite D call. CDR3 length: 15 amino acids. Trimming left V 0 bases short and J 1 base short, with 9 bases between. Germline lookup yields CDR1 LGHNA and CDR2 YSLEER. DNA of the CDR3: TGCGCCAGCAGCCAAGATGAGGCACTTAACTATGGCTACACCTTC. Translating gives CASSQDEALNYGYTF.

In its sample, this clonotype was seen a few times. The rearrangement uses TRBV29-1 and TRBJ2-6; no clear D gene. Germline V CDR1 and CDR2: SQVTM, ANQGSEA. The CDR3 runs 16 residues. V was trimmed by 1 base and J by 4 bases, leaving 14 bases between them. The CDR3 loop reads CSVEVWQEPGANVLTF. DNA for the CDR3: TGCAGCGTTGAAGTATGGCAGGAGCCGGGGGCCAACGTCCTGACTTTC. The full variable domain, with the rest looked up from reference TRBV29-1 and TRBJ2-6, is SAVISQKPSRDICQRGTSLTIQCQVDSQVTMMFWYRQQPGQSLTLIATANQGSEATYESGFVIDKFPISRPNLTFSTLTVSNMSPEDSSIYLCSVEVWQEPGANVLTFGAGSRLTVL.

This clonotype was picked up a small number of times. The chain recombines TRBV6-5 with TRBJ1-5, with 9 nucleotides matching TRBD1. The trim removed 7 bases at V and 3 bases at J, leaving 4 bases unmatched. Germline values: CDR1 MNHEY, CDR2 SVGAGI. The CDR3 totals 14 residues. The CDR3 bases are TGTGCCAGCACCGGGACAGGGATCAATCAGCCCCAGCATTTT. Protein sequence: CASTGTGINQPQHF.

V and J are TRBV28 and TRBJ2-5, with TRBD1 as a possible D gene (6 bases). The CDR3 extends over 16 amino acids. CDR1 is MDHEN and CDR2 is SYDVKM in the germline V gene. V was trimmed by 0 bases and J by 5 bases, leaving 16 bases between them. The CDR3 loop is CASSLWDRGSGETQYF. CDR3 DNA: TGTGCCAGCAGTTTATGGGACAGAGGGTCGGGGGAGACCCAGTACTTC.

The V and J genes are TRBV27 and TRBJ1-5, with D perhaps TRBD1 (5 bases). The CDR3 has 15 amino acids. The ends were cut back, 5 bases at V and 2 bases at J, with 13 bases in the middle. Germline lookup yields CDR1 MNHEY and CDR2 SMNVEV (reference sequence). In nucleotides, the CDR3 is TGTGCCAGCAGTCGGGGGGGTTTTCGCAATCAGCCCCAGCATTTT. This codes for CASSRGGFRNQPQHF.

This clonotype was observed a handful of times. V and J are TRBV7-8 and TRBJ1-2; no reliable D call. Trimming took off 3 bases at V and 0 bases at J, with 11 bases between the two ends. The CDR3 consists of 15 residues. The germline V gene has CDR1 SGHVS and CDR2 FQNEAQ. DNA for the CDR3: TGTGCCAGCAGCTTTCAAAAGACCGCTAACTATGGCTACACCTTC. Amino acids: CASSFQKTANYGYTF.

This clonotype has only a few counts. This chain connects TRBV10-3 to TRBJ1-5; weak D call: TRBD1 (6 bases). The V end lost 2 bases, the J end lost 8 bases, and 16 bases lay between the germline ends. The CDR3 has 15 amino acids. Germline CDR1 is ENHRY and CDR2 is SYGVKD. The CDR3 DNA follows: TGTGCCATCAGTGAGATCCAAGGAGGGGACAAGCCCCAGCATTTT. Its translation is CAISEIQGGDKPQHF.

This rearrangement joins TRBV27 to TRBJ2-3; D not resolved. The germline V gene has CDR1 MNHEY and CDR2 SMNVEV (reference sequence). V was shortened by 1 base and J by 1 base, with 15 bases between the two germline ends. CDR3 length equals 17 residues. The CDR3 sequence: CASSLLVVAERTDTQYF. The CDR3 coding sequence is TGTGCCAGCAGTTTATTAGTTGTGGCGGAACGCACAGATACGCAGTATTTT.

CDR3 sequence (DNA): TGTGCCAGCAGCTTAGCGCTTGTCTCCTACAATGAGCAGTTCTTC. It specifies CASSLALVSYNEQFF. The V and J genes are TRBV7-8 and TRBJ2-1, with unresolved D. Germline assignment: CDR1 SGHVS and CDR2 FQNEAQ. The V gene lost 0 bases and the J gene lost 0 bases, with 6 bases spanning the gap. This CDR3 is 15 amino acids long.